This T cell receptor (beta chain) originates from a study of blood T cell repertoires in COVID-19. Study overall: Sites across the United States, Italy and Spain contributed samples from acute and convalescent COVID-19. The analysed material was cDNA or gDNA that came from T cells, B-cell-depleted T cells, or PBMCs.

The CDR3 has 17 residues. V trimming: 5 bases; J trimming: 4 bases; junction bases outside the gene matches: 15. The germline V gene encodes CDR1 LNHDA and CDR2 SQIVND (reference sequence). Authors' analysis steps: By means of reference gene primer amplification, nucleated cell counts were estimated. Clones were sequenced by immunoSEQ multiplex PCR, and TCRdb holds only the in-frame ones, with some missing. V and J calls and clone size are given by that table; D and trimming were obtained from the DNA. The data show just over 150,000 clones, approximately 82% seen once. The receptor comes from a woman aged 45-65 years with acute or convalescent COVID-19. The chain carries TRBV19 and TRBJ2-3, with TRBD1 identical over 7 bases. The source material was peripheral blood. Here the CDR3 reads CASSSGHRVQGADTQYF. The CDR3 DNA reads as TGTGCCAGTAGTTCGGGTCATAGGGTGCAGGGGGCAGATACGCAGTATTTT.